These 4 T cell receptor beta chains originate from one sample sequenced in a study of memory CD4+ T cells and cytomegalovirus serostatus. The sort gate was single viable CD3+CD4+CD8-CD45RO+ cells for memory CD4+ T cells. The assay was immunoSEQ multiplex PCR, and TCRdb's table has in-frame clones only and misses some. Here the sample spans over 75,000 clones, roughly 80% being singletons. The material sequenced was memory CD4+ T cells from blood. These receptors came from an adult in good health and CMV-seropositive.

Notes on this clone: The junction departs from germline at one end; a sequencing error may be responsible. This same CDR3 is encoded by further DNA sequences in the sample. The J gene is TRBJ2-3, the V gene TRBV29-1; D remains unclear. Germline V gene data show CDR1 as SQVTM and CDR2 as ANQGSEA. CDR3 length: 15 residues. The CDR3 coding sequence is TGCAGCGTCGAAGATCAAAGGCACGCTACAGATACGCAGTATTTT. Protein: CSVEDQRHATDTQYF.

The chain joins TRBV10-3 to TRBJ2-7; D not certain. Trimming shortened V by 3 bases and J by 2 bases, and 14 bases separated the two germline ends. This CDR3 has 15 residues. CDR1 is ENHRY, CDR2 SYGVKD, per germline. The CDR3 DNA reads as TGTGCCATCAGTGACCCGGACGGAACCCCCTACGAGCAGTACTTC. This gives the protein CAISDPDGTPYEQYF.

The V gene is TRBV19, the J gene TRBJ1-5, with D perhaps TRBD1 (6 bases). With 4 bases removed from V and 6 bases from J, the gap between germline ends came to 16 bases. This CDR3 has 15 amino acids. Germline loops: CDR1 LNHDA, CDR2 SQIVND (reference sequence). The CDR3 spells CASSSSGQGSQPQHF. CDR3 coding DNA: TGTGCCAGTAGTAGTTCCGGGCAGGGGAGTCAGCCCCAGCATTTT.

V usage is TRBV5-8 and J usage is TRBJ1-4; TRBD1 matches at 8 bases. V lost 4 bases and J lost 5; bases outside the gene matches: 10. Per germline, CDR1 SGHTS and CDR2 YDEGEE. This CDR3 has 16 residues. CDR3 in DNA: TGTGCCAGCAGCCAAATCCGACAGGGGATAAATGAAAAACTGTTTTTT. Translating gives CASSQIRQGINEKLFF.